One and the same sample provided the 20 T cell receptor beta chains below, sequenced in a study of blood T cell repertoires in COVID-19. Using immunoSEQ multiplex PCR, the repertoire was profiled, and TCRdb retains in-frame clones only, with some absent. Altogether 210,000 or so clones are present, around 81% being singletons, with the ten largest covering 7.4%. Material: PBMCs or T cells enriched from blood (not recorded which). These receptors originate from a woman aged 40 to 50 with acute COVID-19.

The chain recombines TRBV6-2 or TRBV6-3 with TRBJ1-5, with D tentatively TRBD1 (5 bases). Trimming pared 0 bases from V and 9 bases from J, leaving 9 bases between. Germline lookup yields CDR1 MNHEY and CDR2 SVGEGT. The CDR3 is made up of 13 amino acids. CDR3 protein: CASSYSQGRPQHF. The CDR3, as DNA: TGTGCCAGCAGTTACTCGCAGGGAAGGCCCCAGCATTTT.

In this sample, this clone turned up a few times. The rearrangement links TRBV9 to TRBJ1-2; D possibly corresponds to TRBD1 (6 bases). V was shortened by 3 bases and J by 4 bases, with 13 bases between the two germline ends. Germline V gene lookup returns CDR1 SGDLS and CDR2 YYNGEE. The CDR3 is made up of 14 amino acids. This chain's CDR3 is CASSDPTGIYGYTF. The CDR3 region has the DNA TGTGCCAGCAGCGACCCTACAGGGATCTATGGCTACACCTTC.

This clone has more than one count but fewer than ten. The rearrangement uses TRBV3-1 (or the pseudogene TRBV3-2) and TRBJ1-4, with D perhaps matching TRBD1 (5 bases). The CDR3 covers 14 residues. Germline CDR1 reads LGHDT; CDR2 reads YNNKEL (reference sequence). V shed 0 bases and J shed 14 bases, with 16 bases lying between them. CDR3 bases: TGTGCCAGCAGCCAAGATCATCGTTCGGGGGGTCTGTTTTTT. Translating gives CASSQDHRSGGLFF.

V gene TRBV29-1 combines with J gene TRBJ2-7; 10 nucleotides line up with TRBD2. Germline V gene sequence: CDR1 SQVTM, CDR2 ANQGSEA. CDR3 length: 16 amino acids. J gave up 4 bases and V 1 base, and 10 bases lay outside the gene matches. The CDR3 sequence is CSVEGFFGLAEYEQYF. CDR3 DNA sequence: TGCAGCGTTGAAGGATTCTTCGGACTAGCGGAGTACGAGCAGTACTTC.

This clone was seen just once. The V gene is TRBV4-2, the J gene TRBJ1-4; D ambiguous. V lost 0 bases and J 3 bases, leaving 14 bases between the germline ends. This CDR3 is built from 17 residues. The germline V gene has CDR1 LGHNA and CDR2 YNFKEQ. In nucleotides, the CDR3 is TGTGCCAGCAGCCAAGATACTCCCACCCAATCTAATGAAAAACTGTTTTTT. It specifies CASSQDTPTQSNEKLFF.

In DNA form, the CDR3 reads TGCAGTGCCACAATCAGGAATGGCTACACCTTC. It is translated as CSATIRNGYTF. The V gene is TRBV20-1, the J gene TRBJ1-2, with D uncertain. Germline CDR1 reads DFQATT; CDR2 reads SNEGSKA (reference sequence). The CDR3 loop spans 11 amino acids. Trimming stripped 6 bases from V and 6 bases from J, with 11 bases between.

In its sample, this clone was seen a few times. The chain joins TRBV19 to TRBJ2-2; D perhaps matches TRBD2 (6 bases). Germline CDR1 LNHDA, CDR2 SQIVND (reference sequence). Trimming shortened V by 9 bases and J by 2 bases, and 13 bases separated the two germline ends. This CDR3 has 14 residues. The CDR3 bases are TGTGCCAGCTCCTTAGCGGCCAACACCGGGGAGCTGTTTTTT. Protein: CASSLAANTGELFF. Together with reference TRBV19 and TRBJ2-2, the CDR3 gives the full variable domain: DGGITQSPKYLFRKEGQNVTLSCEQNLNHDAMYWYRQDPGQGLRLIYYSQIVNDFQKGDIAEGYSVSREKKESFPLTVTSAQKNPTAFYLCASSLAANTGELFFGEGSRLTVL.

The chain carries TRBV6-5 and TRBJ1-3, with a tentative D call TRBD1 (5 bases). With 10 bases removed from V and 0 bases from J, the gap between germline ends came to 13 bases. This CDR3 contains 14 residues. Germline V gives CDR1 MNHEY, CDR2 SVGAGI. CDR3 DNA sequence: TGTGCCACCAGACAGAAGCTCTCTGGAAACACCATATATTTT. Protein product: CATRQKLSGNTIYF.

The rearrangement joins TRBV6-5 to TRBJ1-1, with D hard to call. The germline V and J ends were trimmed by 4 bases and 0 bases, with 12 bases remaining between them. The germline V gene encodes CDR1 MNHEY and CDR2 SVGAGI. The CDR3 length is 15 residues. CDR3 sequence reads: CASSSARAMNTEAFF. The CDR3 DNA is TGTGCCAGCAGTTCCGCGCGGGCCATGAACACTGAAGCTTTCTTT.

This rearrangement joins TRBV5-1 to TRBJ2-2, with 11 bases lining up with TRBD1. CDR1 is SGHRS, CDR2 YFSETQ, per germline. The CDR3 is made up of 16 amino acids. Trimming took 4 bases from V and 7 from J; bases not matched to a gene: 9. CDR3 DNA sequence: TGCGCCAGCAGCAGCCAAGGGACAGGGGGAATCGGGGAGCTGTTTTTT. It yields the protein CASSSQGTGGIGELFF.

This clone was picked up a small number of times. The chain is built from TRBV4-2 and TRBJ1-1; unclear D gene. Trimming removed 2 bases from V and 0 bases from J, with 10 bases in between. This CDR3 is 15 amino acids long. In germline, CDR1 is LGHNA, CDR2 YNFKEQ. The CDR3 spells CASSQQEAMNTEAFF. Written as DNA, the CDR3 is TGTGCCAGCAGCCAACAGGAGGCAATGAACACTGAAGCTTTCTTT.

The chain employs TRBV28 and TRBJ1-2, with D hard to call. The CDR3 contains 15 residues. V was pared by 5 bases and J by 6 bases, with 19 bases between. Germline V gene lookup returns CDR1 MDHEN and CDR2 SYDVKM. The CDR3, as DNA: TGTGCCAGCAGTCAAGCGATATCCTTTTGGGATGGCTACACCTTC. It specifies CASSQAISFWDGYTF.

The gene calls are TRBV27 and TRBJ2-1, with a tentative D call TRBD2 (7 bases). Germline assignment: CDR1 MNHEY and CDR2 SMNVEV (reference sequence). This CDR3 spans 16 amino acids. V lost 2 bases to trimming and J lost 2 bases, with 13 bases between them. DNA of the CDR3: TGTGCCAGCAGTTTAAGCTTGGGGGGGCCCTACAATGAGCAGTTCTTC. Amino acid sequence: CASSLSLGGPYNEQFF.

This rearrangement joins TRBV4-1 to TRBJ1-2; D gene uncertain. The germline CDR1 and CDR2 sequences are MGHRA and YSYEKL. This CDR3 contains 12 residues. V lost 0 bases and J lost 8, with 7 bases in between. This chain's CDR3 is CASSQESRGYTF. In nucleotides, the CDR3 is TGCGCCAGCAGCCAAGAAAGTCGGGGCTACACCTTC.

This chain links TRBV28 with TRBJ2-5; TRBD2 matches at 8 bases. Trimming removed 6 bases from V and 4 bases from J; junction bases left unmatched: 10. Germline CDR1 MDHEN, CDR2 SYDVKM. This CDR3 is 15 amino acids long. This CDR3 is CASSPQVAGGETQYF. The CDR3 region has the DNA TGTGCCAGCAGCCCCCAGGTGGCGGGAGGAGAGACCCAGTACTTC. The complete variable domain, with remaining parts taken from reference TRBV28 and TRBJ2-5, reads DVKVTQSSRYLVKRTGEKVFLECVQDMDHENMFWYRQDPGLGLRLIYFSYDVKMKEKGDIPEGYSVSREKKERFSLILESASTNQTSMYLCASSPQVAGGETQYFGPGTRLLVL.

V usage is TRBV19 and J usage is TRBJ1-2; D perhaps matches TRBD1 (6 bases). V lost 2 bases to trimming and J lost 5 bases, with 15 bases between them. Germline lookup yields CDR1 LNHDA and CDR2 SQIVND (reference sequence). The CDR3 sequence is 15 residues long. CDR3 region: CASSIIGGREYGYTF. In DNA, the CDR3 is TGTGCCAGTAGTATAATCGGGGGGCGCGAGTATGGCTACACCTTC. The whole variable domain, filled in from reference TRBV19 and TRBJ1-2, reads DGGITQSPKYLFRKEGQNVTLSCEQNLNHDAMYWYRQDPGQGLRLIYYSQIVNDFQKGDIAEGYSVSREKKESFPLTVTSAQKNPTAFYLCASSIIGGREYGYTFGSGTRLTVV.

The chain is built from TRBV6-6 and TRBJ1-4; D is unresolved. CDR3 size: 12 residues. Per the germline V gene, CDR1 is MNHNY and CDR2 is SVGAGI (reference sequence). V was cut by 2 bases and J by 11 bases, with 9 bases left in between. CDR3 region: CASSYPREKLFF. CDR3 coding DNA: TGTGCCAGCAGTTACCCGAGGGAGAAACTGTTTTTT.

This chain connects TRBV19 to TRBJ1-5; D is unresolved. Germline CDR1 LNHDA, CDR2 SQIVND (reference sequence). CDR3 size: 15 residues. Deletions cut 1 base from V and 0 bases from J, with 7 bases between. In DNA form, the CDR3 reads TGTGCCAGTAGTATAGTGTGGAGTAGCAATCAGCCCCAGCATTTT. This sequence encodes CASSIVWSSNQPQHF.

Comment on this clone: Other DNA sequences of this sample code for an identical CDR3. This rearrangement joins TRBV2 to TRBJ1-2, with TRBD1 matching over 7 bases. The CDR3 is 13 amino acids. CDR1 and CDR2 from the germline V gene are SNHLY and FYNNEI. V shed 6 bases and J 4 bases; nucleotides not matched to a gene: 5. Written as DNA, the CDR3 is TGTGCCAGCAGCGCACAGGGGTCCTATGGCTACACCTTC. It is translated as CASSAQGSYGYTF.

V and J are TRBV6-5 and TRBJ2-1, with D possibly TRBD1 on 5 matching bases. V was trimmed by 5 bases and J by 5 bases, leaving 16 bases between them. Germline loops: CDR1 MNHEY, CDR2 SVGAGI. This CDR3 has 15 amino acids. The CDR3 is CASSTDRPRDNEQFF. Written as DNA, the CDR3 is TGTGCCAGCAGTACCGACAGACCTCGGGACAATGAGCAGTTCTTC.